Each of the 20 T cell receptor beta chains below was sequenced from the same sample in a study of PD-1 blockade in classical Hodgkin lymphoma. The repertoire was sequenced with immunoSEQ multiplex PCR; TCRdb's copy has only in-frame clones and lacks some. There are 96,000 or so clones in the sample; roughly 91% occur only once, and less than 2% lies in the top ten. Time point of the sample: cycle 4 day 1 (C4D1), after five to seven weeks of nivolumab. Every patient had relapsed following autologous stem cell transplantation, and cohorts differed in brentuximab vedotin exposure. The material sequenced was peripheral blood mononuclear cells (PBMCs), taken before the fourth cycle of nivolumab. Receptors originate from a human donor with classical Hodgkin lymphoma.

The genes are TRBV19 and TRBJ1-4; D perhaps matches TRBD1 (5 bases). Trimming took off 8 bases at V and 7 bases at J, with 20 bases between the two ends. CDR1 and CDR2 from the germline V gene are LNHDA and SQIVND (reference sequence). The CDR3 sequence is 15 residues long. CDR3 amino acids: CASLGPDRNSEKLFF. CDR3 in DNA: TGTGCCAGTCTGGGGCCAGACCGGAATAGTGAAAAACTGTTTTTT.

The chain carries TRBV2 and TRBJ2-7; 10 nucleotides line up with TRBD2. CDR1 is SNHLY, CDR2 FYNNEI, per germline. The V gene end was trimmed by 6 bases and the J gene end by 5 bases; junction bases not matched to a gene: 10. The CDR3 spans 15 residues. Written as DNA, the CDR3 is TGTGCCAGCAGCAAACTAGCGGGAAACGCCAACGAGCAGTACTTC. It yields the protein CASSKLAGNANEQYF.

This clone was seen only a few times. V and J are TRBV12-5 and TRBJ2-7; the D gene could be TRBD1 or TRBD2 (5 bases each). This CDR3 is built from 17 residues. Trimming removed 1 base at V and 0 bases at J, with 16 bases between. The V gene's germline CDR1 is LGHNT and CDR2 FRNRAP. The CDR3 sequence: CASGLDRWGPSSYEQYF. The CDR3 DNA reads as TGTGCTAGTGGTTTGGACCGGTGGGGACCGAGCTCCTACGAGCAGTACTTC.

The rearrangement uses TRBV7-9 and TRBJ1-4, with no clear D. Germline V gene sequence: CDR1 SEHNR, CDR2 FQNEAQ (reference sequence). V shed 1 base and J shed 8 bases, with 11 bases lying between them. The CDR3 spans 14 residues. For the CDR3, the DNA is TGTGCCAGCAGCTTAGGGTTCAATAGGGAAAAACTGTTTTTT. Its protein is CASSLGFNREKLFF.

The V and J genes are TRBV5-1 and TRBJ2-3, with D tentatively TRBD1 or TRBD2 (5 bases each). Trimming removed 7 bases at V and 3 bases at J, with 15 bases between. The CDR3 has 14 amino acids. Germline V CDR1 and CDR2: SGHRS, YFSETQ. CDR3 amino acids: CASYSGTGTDTQYF. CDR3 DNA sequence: TGCGCCAGCTATAGTGGGACCGGAACAGATACGCAGTATTTT.

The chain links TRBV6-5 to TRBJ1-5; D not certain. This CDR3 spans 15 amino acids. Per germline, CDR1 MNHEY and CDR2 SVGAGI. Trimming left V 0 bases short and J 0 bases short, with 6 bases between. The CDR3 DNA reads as TGTGCCAGCAGTTACTCGGCCAGTAGCAATCAGCCCCAGCATTTT. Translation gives CASSYSASSNQPQHF.

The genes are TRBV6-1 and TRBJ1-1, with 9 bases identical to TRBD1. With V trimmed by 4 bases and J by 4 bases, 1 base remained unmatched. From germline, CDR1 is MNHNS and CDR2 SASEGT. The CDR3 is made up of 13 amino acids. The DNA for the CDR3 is TGTGCCAGCAGTGCGGGACAGGGCACTGAAGCTTTCTTT. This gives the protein CASSAGQGTEAFF.

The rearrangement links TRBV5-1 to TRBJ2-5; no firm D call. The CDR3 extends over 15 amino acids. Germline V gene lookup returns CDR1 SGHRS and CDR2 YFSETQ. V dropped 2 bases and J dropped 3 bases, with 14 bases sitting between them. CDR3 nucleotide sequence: TGCGCCAGCAGCTTTTTTGGTGGGGTAAAAGAGACCCAGTACTTC. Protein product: CASSFFGGVKETQYF.

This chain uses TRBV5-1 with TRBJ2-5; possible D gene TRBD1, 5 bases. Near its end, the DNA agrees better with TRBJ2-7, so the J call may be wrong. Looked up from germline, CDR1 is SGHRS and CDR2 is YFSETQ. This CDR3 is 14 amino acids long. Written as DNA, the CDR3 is TGCGCCAGCAGCTTCCTCTCACAGGACTACGAGCAGTACTTC. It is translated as CASSFLSQDYEQYF.

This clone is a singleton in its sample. The chain's CDR3 is CASSSPRGASTDTQYF. CDR3 coding DNA: TGTGCCAGCAGCTCCCCCCGAGGGGCTAGCACAGATACGCAGTATTTT. This sequence joins TRBV7-2 and TRBJ2-3, with D possibly called TRBD1 or TRBD2 (5 bases each). The germline V gene has CDR1 SGHTA and CDR2 FQGNSA. The CDR3 covers 16 residues. The V end lost 4 bases, the J end lost 0 bases, and 14 bases lay between the germline ends.

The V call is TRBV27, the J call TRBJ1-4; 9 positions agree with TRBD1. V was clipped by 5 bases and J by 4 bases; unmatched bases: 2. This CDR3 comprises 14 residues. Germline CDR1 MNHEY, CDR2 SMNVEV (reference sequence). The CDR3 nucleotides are TGTGCCAGCAGTCAGGACAGGGGTAATGAAAAACTGTTTTTT. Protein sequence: CASSQDRGNEKLFF.

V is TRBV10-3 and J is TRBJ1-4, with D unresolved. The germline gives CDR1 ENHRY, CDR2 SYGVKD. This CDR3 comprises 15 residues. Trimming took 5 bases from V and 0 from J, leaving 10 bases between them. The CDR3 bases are TGTGCCATCAGTCGGGGAACTGCAACTAATGAAAAACTGTTTTTT. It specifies CAISRGTATNEKLFF.

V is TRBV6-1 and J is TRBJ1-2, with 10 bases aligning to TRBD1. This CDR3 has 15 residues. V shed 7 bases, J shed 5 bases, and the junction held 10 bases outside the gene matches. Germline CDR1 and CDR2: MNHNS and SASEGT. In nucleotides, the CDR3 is TGTGCCAGCATCCGACAGGGGGCGGGATCTTATGGCTACACCTTC. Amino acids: CASIRQGAGSYGYTF.

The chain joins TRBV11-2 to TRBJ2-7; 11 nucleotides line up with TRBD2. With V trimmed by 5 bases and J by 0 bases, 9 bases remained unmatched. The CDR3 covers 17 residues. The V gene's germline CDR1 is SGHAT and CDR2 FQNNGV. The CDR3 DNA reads TGTGCCAGCAGCCCCCGGACTAGCGGGTTCCTCTCCTACGAGCAGTACTTC. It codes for CASSPRTSGFLSYEQYF. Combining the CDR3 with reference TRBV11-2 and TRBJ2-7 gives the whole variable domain EAGVAQSPRYKIIEKRQSVAFWCNPISGHATLYWYQQILGQGPKLLIQFQNNGVVDDSQLPKDRFSAERLKGVDSTLKIQPAKLEDSAVYLCASSPRTSGFLSYEQYFGPGTRLTVT.

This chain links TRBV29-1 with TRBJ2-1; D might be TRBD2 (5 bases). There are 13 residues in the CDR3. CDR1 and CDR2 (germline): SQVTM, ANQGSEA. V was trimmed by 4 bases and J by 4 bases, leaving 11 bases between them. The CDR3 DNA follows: TGCAGCGTTGGTACGGGGTGGTACAATGAGCAGTTCTTC. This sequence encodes CSVGTGWYNEQFF.

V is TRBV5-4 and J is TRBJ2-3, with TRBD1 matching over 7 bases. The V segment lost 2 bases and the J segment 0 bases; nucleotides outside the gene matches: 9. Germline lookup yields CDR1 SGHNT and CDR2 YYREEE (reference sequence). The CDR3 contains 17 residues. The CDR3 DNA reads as TGTGCCAGCAGCTTAAGTTGGGGACAGAAAAGCACAGATACGCAGTATTTT. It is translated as CASSLSWGQKSTDTQYF.

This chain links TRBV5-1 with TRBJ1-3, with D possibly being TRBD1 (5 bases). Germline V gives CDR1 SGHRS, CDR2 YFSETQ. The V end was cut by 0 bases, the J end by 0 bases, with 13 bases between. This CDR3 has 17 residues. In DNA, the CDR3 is TGCGCCAGCAGCTTGGACCTCAGGGACCGCTCTGGAAACACCATATATTTT. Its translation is CASSLDLRDRSGNTIYF.

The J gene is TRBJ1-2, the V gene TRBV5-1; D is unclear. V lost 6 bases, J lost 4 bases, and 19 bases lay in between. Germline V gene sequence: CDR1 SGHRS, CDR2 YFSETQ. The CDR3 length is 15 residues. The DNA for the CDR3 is TGCGCCAGCACTCGGACGGTTCGAAAGACCTATGGCTACACCTTC. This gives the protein CASTRTVRKTYGYTF.

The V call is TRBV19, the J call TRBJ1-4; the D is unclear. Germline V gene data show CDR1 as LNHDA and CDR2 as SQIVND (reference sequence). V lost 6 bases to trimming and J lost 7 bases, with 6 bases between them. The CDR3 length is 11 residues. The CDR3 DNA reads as TGTGCCAGTAGAGCTGTTGAAAAACTGTTTTTT. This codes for CASRAVEKLFF.

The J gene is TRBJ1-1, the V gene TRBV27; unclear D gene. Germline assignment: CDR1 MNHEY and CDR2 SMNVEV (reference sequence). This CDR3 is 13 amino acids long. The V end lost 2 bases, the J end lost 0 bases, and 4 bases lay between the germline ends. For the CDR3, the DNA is TGTGCCAGCAGTTTAGGGCTGAACACTGAAGCTTTCTTT. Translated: CASSLGLNTEAFF.